This record looks at one T cell receptor beta chain sequence and its context. Its target is unknown. V shed 5 bases and J 7 bases; nucleotides not matched to a gene: 10. The CDR3 sequence is 16 residues long. These data originate in a study of CD8 T cells in ankylosing spondylitis. Study-level results: Among TCR beta sequences, a motif of eight highly homologous variants appeared characteristic of ankylosing spondylitis blood.

Preparation of TCR beta libraries was done by quantitative 5'-RACE with molecular barcodes. One entry per CDR3 protein results from TCRdb running MiXCR on the 5' RACE reads. Of roughly 370,000 distinct CDR3 sequences detected, about a fifth appear once; the ten largest clones hold about a sixth. This sequence originates from a male donor with ankylosing spondylitis. Sequencing was performed on blood, either unsorted or a sorted T cell fraction (not recorded which). This chain uses TRBV12-3 or TRBV12-4 with TRBJ1-5, with TRBD1 matching over 11 bases. CDR3 coding DNA: TGTGCCAGCAGTCCCCGGACAGGGGGCTTCGGGCAGCCCCAGCATTTT. It yields the protein CASSPRTGGFGQPQHF.